This TCR beta chain was captured by sequencing in a study of blood T cell repertoires in COVID-19. Study as a whole: The analysed material was cDNA or gDNA that came from T cells, B-cell-depleted T cells, or PBMCs.

Per the study methods: The assay estimated nucleated cells by amplifying reference gene primers. The data were produced by immunoSEQ multiplex PCR, yet TCRdb's version contains in-frame clones alone and is incomplete. The D gene and trimming were derived from the DNA, and the V and J assignments and clone size from that table. The sample contains 150,000 or so clones, roughly 76% of which appear only once. CDR3 length: 16 residues. Trimming removed 0 bases at V and 2 bases at J, with 11 bases between. The germline gives CDR1 SGHTA, CDR2 FQGNSA. The sequenced sample consisted of peripheral blood. This TCR came from a human donor with acute or convalescent COVID-19. The donor label of this sample is uncertain. The V gene is TRBV7-2, the J gene TRBJ1-3; TRBD1 might be the D (5 bases). CDR3 in DNA: TGTGCCAGCAGCTTAGCTGGGGGGATCGCTGGAAACACCATATATTTT. As protein: CASSLAGGIAGNTIYF.